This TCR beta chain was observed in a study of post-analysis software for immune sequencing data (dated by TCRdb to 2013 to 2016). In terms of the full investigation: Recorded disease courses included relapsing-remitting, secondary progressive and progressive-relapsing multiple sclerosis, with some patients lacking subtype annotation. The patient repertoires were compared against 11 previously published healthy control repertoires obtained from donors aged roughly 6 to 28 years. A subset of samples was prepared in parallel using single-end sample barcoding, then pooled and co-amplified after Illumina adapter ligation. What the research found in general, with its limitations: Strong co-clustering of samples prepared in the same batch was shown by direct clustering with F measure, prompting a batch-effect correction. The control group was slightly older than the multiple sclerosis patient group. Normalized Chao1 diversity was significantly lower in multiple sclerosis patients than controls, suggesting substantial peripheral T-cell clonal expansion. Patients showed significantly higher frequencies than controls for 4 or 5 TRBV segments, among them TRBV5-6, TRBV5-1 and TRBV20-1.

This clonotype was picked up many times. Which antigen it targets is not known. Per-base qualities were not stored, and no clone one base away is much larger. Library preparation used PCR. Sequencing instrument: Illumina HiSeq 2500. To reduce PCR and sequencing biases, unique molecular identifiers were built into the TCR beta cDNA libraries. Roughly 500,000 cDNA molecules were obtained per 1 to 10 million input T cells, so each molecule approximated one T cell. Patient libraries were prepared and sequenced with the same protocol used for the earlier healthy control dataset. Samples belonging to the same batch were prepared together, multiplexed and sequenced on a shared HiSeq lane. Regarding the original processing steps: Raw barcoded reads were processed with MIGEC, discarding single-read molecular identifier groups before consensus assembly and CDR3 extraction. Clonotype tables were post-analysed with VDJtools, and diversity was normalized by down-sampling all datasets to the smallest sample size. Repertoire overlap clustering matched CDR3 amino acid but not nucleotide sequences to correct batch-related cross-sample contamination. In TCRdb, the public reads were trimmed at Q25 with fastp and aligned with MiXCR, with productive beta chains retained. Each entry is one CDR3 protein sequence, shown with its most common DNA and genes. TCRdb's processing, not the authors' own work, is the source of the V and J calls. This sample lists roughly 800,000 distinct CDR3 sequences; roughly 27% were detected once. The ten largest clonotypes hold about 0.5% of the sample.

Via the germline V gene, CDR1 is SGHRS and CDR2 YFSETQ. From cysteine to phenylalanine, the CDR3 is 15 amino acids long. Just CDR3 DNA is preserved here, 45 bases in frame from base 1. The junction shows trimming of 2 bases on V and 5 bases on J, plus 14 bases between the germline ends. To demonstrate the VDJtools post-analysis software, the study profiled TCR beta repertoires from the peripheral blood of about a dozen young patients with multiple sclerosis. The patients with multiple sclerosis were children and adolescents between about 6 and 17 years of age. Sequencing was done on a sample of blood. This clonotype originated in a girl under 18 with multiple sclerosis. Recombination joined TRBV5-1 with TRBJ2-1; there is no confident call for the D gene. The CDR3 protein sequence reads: CASSFPGPRNNEQFF. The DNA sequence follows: TGCGCCAGCAGCTTTCCGGGCCCAAGAAACAATGAGCAGTTCTTC. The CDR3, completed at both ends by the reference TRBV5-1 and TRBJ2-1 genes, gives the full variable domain KAGVTQTPRYLIKTRGQQVTLSCSPISGHRSVSWYQQTPGQGLQFLFEYFSETQRNKGNFPGRFSGRQFSNSRSEMNVSTLELGDSALYLCASSFPGPRNNEQFFGPGTRLTVL.